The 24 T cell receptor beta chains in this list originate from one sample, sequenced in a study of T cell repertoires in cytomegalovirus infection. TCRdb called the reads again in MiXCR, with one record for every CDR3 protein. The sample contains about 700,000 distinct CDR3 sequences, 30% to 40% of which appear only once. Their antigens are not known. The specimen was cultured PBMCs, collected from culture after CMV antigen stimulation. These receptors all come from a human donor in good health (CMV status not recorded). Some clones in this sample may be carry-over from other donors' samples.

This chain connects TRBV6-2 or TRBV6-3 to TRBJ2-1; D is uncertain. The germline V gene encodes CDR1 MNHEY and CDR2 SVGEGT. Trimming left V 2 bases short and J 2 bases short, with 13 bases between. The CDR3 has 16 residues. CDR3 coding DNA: TGTGCCAGCAGTTACGAGACACCCCTTACCTACAATGAGCAGTTCTTC. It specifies CASSYETPLTYNEQFF.

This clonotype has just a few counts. CDR3 protein: CSARDSFGDTYSNQPQHF. The CDR3 DNA reads TGCAGTGCTAGAGATAGTTTTGGGGACACTTATAGCAATCAGCCCCAGCATTTT. This chain uses TRBV20-1 with TRBJ1-5; D may be TRBD1 (6 bases). The CDR3 extends over 18 amino acids. Germline CDR1 reads DFQATT; CDR2 reads SNEGSKA (reference sequence). Trimming shortened V by 0 bases and J by 0 bases, and 18 bases separated the two germline ends.

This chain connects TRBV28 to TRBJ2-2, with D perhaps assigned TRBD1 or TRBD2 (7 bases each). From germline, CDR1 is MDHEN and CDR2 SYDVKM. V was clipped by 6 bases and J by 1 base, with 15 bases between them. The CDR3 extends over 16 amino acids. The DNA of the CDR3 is TGTGCCAGCAGCTCCAGGGGGGGGATGAACACCGGGGAGCTGTTTTTT. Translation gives CASSSRGGMNTGELFF. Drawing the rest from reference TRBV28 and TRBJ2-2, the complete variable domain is DVKVTQSSRYLVKRTGEKVFLECVQDMDHENMFWYRQDPGLGLRLIYFSYDVKMKEKGDIPEGYSVSREKKERFSLILESASTNQTSMYLCASSSRGGMNTGELFFGEGSRLTVL.

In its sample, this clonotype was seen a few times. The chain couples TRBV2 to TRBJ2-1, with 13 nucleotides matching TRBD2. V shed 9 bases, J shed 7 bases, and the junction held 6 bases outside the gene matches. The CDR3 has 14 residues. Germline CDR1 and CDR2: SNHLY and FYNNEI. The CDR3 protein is CARGGLAGWNEQFF. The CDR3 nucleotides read TGTGCCAGGGGGGGACTAGCGGGATGGAATGAGCAGTTCTTC.

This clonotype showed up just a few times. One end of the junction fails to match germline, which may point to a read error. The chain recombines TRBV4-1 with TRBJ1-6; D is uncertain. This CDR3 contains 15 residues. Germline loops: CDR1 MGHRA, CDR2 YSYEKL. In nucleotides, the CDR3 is TGTGCCAGCAGCCAAGTTCACGGGGTTAATTCACCCCTCCACTTT. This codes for CASSQVHGVNSPLHF.

Written as DNA, the CDR3 is TGTGCCAGCAGTTACTCCCCCGGTGGCAGAAGAACTAACTATGGCTACACCTTC. This sequence encodes CASSYSPGGRRTNYGYTF. The chain employs TRBV6-2 or TRBV6-3 and TRBJ1-2; D is unclear. This CDR3 region has 18 residues. V gave up 0 bases and J gave up 0 bases, with 17 bases separating them. Germline V gene lookup returns CDR1 MNHEY and CDR2 SVGEGT.

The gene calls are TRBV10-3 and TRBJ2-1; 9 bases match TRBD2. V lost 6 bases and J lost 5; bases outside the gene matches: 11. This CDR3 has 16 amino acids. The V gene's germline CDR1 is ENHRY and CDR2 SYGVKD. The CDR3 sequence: CAISGGRARLNNEQFF. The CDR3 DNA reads TGTGCCATCAGCGGCGGGAGGGCCCGGCTTAACAATGAGCAGTTCTTC.

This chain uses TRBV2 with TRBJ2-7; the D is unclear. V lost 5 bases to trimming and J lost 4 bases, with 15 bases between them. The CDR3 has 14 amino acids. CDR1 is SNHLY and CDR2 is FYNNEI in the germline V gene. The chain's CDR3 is CASSPVSPEYEQYF. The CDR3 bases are TGTGCCAGCAGTCCGGTCTCCCCCGAATACGAGCAGTACTTC. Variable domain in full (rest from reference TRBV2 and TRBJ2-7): EPEVTQTPSHQVTQMGQEVILRCVPISNHLYFYWYRQILGQKVEFLVSFYNNEISEKSEIFDDQFSVERPDGSNFTLKIRSTKLEDSAMYFCASSPVSPEYEQYFGPGTRLTVT.

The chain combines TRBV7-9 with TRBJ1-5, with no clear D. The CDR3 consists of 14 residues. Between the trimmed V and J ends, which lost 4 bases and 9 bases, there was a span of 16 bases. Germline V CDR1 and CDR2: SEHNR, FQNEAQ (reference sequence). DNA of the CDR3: TGTGCCAGCAGCTCTAGCGCGAGGGAAGGGCCCCAGCATTTT. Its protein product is CASSSSAREGPQHF.

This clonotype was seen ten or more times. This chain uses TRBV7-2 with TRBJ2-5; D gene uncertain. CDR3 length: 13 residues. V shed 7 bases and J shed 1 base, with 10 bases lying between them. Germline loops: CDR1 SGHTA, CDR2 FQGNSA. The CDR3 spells CASTKTFQETQYF. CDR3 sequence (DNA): TGTGCCAGCACCAAGACCTTCCAAGAGACCCAGTACTTC.

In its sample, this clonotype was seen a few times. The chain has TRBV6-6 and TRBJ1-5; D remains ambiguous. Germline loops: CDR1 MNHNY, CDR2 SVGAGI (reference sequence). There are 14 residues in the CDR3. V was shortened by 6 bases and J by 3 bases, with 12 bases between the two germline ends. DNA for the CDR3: TGTGCCAGCAGCAGGTGGGGAACCAATCAGCCCCAGCATTTT. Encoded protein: CASSRWGTNQPQHF.

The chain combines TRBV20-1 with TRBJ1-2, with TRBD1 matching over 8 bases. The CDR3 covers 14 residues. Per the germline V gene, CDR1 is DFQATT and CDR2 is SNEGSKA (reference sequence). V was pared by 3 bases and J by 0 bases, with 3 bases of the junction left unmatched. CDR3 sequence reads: CSARGDRTNYGYTF. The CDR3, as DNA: TGCAGTGCTAGGGGGGACAGGACTAACTATGGCTACACCTTC.

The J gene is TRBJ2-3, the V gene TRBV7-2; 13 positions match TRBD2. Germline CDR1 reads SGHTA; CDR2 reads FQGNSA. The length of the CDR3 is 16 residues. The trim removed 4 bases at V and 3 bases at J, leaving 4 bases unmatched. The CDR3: CASSSQLAGGTDTQYF. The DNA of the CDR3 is TGTGCCAGCAGCTCACAACTAGCGGGAGGGACAGATACGCAGTATTTT.

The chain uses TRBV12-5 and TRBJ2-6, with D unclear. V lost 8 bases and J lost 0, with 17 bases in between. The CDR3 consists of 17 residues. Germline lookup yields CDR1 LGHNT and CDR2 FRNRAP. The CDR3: CASNPPPGPSGANVLTF. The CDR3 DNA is TGTGCTAGTAACCCTCCCCCCGGCCCCTCTGGGGCCAACGTCCTGACTTTC.

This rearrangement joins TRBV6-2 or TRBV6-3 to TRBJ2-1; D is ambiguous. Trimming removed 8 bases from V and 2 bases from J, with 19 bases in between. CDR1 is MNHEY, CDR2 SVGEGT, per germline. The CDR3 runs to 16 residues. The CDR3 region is CASAPRRSEAYNEQFF. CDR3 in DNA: TGTGCCAGCGCACCCAGACGCTCCGAAGCCTACAATGAGCAGTTCTTC.

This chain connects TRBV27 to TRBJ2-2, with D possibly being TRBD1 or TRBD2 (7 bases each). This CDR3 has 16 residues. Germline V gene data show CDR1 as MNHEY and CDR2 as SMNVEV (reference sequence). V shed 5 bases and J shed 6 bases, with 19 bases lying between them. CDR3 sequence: CASSPGQGDYPGELFF. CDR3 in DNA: TGTGCCAGCAGTCCCGGCCAGGGGGACTACCCCGGGGAGCTGTTTTTT.

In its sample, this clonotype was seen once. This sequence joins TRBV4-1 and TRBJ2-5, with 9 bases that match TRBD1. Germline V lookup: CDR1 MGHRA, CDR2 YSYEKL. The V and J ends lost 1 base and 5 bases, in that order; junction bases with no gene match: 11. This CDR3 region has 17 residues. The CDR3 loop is CASSQVWTGDFGETQYF. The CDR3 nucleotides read TGCGCCAGCAGCCAAGTTTGGACAGGGGATTTTGGGGAGACCCAGTACTTC.

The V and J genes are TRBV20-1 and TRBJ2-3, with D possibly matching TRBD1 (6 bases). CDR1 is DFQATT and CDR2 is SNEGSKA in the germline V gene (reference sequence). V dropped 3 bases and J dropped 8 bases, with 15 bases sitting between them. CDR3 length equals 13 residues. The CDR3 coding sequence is TGCAGTGCTAGCGAACGCATAGGGGGTACGCAGTATTTT. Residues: CSASERIGGTQYF.

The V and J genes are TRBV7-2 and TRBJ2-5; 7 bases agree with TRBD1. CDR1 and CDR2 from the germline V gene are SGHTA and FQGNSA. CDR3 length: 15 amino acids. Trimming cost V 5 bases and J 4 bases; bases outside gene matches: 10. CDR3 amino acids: CASSVTGDQVETQYF. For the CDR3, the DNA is TGTGCCAGCAGCGTAACAGGGGACCAAGTAGAGACCCAGTACTTC.

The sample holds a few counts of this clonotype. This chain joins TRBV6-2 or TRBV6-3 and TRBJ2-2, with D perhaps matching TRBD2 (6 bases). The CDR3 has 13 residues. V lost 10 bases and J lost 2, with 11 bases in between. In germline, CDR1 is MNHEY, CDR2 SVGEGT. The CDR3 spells CATRLGNTGELFF. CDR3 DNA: TGTGCCACCCGACTAGGAAACACCGGGGAGCTGTTTTTT.

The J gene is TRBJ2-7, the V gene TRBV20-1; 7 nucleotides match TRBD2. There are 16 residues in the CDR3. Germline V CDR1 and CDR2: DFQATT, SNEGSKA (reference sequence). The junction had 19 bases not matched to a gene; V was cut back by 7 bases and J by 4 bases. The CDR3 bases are TGCAGTGTTCGCCGGCCGTCGGGGGGAGGGCGATACGAGCAGTACTTC. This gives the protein CSVRRPSGGGRYEQYF.

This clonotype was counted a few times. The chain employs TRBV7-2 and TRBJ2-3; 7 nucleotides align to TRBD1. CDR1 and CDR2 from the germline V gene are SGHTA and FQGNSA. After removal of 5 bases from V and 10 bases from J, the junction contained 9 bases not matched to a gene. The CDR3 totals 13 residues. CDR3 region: CASSTRPTGSQYF. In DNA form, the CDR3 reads TGTGCCAGCAGCACCCGTCCGACAGGGTCGCAGTATTTT.

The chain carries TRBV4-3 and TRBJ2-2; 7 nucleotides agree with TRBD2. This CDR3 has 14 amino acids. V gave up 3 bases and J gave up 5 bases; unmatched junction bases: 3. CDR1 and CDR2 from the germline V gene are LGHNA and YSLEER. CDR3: CASSQGLTTGELFF. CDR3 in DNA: TGCGCCAGCAGCCAGGGACTAACTACCGGGGAGCTGTTTTTT.

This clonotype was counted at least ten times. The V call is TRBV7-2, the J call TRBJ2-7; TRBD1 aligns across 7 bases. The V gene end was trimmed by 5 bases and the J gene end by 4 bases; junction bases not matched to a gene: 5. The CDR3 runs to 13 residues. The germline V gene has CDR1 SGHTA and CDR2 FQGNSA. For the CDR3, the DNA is TGTGCCAGCAGCCGACAGGGCGGTTACGAGCAGTACTTC. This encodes CASSRQGGYEQYF.